This TCR beta chain was observed in a study of blood T cell repertoires in COVID-19. For the study at large: Sources were T cells, B-cell-depleted T cells, or PBMCs; the material itself was cDNA or gDNA.

CDR3 length: 17 amino acids. In germline, CDR1 is ENHRY, CDR2 SYGVKD. V lost 6 bases to trimming and J lost 5 bases; unmatched junction nucleotides: 14. Assay used: immunoSEQ multiplex PCR; TCRdb lists only in-frame clones, some missing. Of under 200,000 clones in the sample, 84% were seen once. The specimen sequenced was PBMCs or T cells enriched from blood (not recorded which). This chain uses TRBV10-3 with TRBJ2-1, with 9 bases fitting TRBD1. The sequence came from a woman aged 45-65 years who had recovered from COVID-19. The DNA for the CDR3 is TGTGCCATCAGCCACACAACCGGGACAGGGACCAACAATGAGCAGTTCTTC. Translating gives CAISHTTGTGTNNEQFF.